This entry concerns a single T cell receptor (beta chain). The table came from immunoSEQ multiplex PCR; TCRdb's copy has only in-frame clones and leaves some out. Of about 110,000 clones listed, roughly 85% are singletons. This specimen comes from a study of blood T cell repertoires in COVID-19. V was clipped by 3 bases and J by 2 bases, with 11 bases between them. This CDR3 is built from 14 residues. CDR1 LGHDT and CDR2 YNNKEL come from the germline V gene (reference sequence). The sample comprised peripheral blood. This receptor was taken from a human donor in a cohort sampled during active COVID-19. The J gene is TRBJ2-7, the V gene TRBV3-1 (or the pseudogene TRBV3-2), with D possibly matching TRBD2 (6 bases). CDR3 nucleotides: TGTGCCAGCAGCCATGGGAGGAGGGCCTACGAGCAGTACTTC. This sequence encodes CASSHGRRAYEQYF.